A selection of T cell receptor beta chains follows, all from one sample in a study of T cell clonotyping in hematopoietic cell transplantation. This table comes from immunoSEQ multiplex PCR, and its TCRdb copy is limited to in-frame clones, with some not included. Of more than 55,000 clones in the sample, approximately 94% were seen once. The sequencing input was peripheral blood mononuclear cells. These receptor sequences come from a man between 45 and 60 years old in good health. Some clones in this sample may be carry-over from other donors' samples. The CDR3 runs from the conserved cysteine through the conserved F or W. Fields, in order: J gene, D gene, clone size, V gene, CDR3 DNA, CDR3 protein. A D gene is named only where the DNA matches it firmly. Clone size appears in some rows only: once, few, many, or a class for an expanded clone.

TRBJ1-2,TRBD1,-,TRBV25-1,TGTGCCAGCAGTGTCGGGACAGCCGGCTACACCTTC,CASSVGTAGYTF
TRBJ2-5,-,-,TRBV7-3,TGTGCCAGCAGCTTTCTGTATTCGGAGACCCAGTACTTC,CASSFLYSETQYF
TRBJ2-1,TRBD2,-,TRBV29-1,TGCAGCGTTGAATGGTTAGCGGGAGACAATGAGCAGTTCTTC,CSVEWLAGDNEQFF
TRBJ2-2,TRBD2,-,TRBV5-6,TGTGCCAGCAGCTTTGGTAGCGGGAGAGTAACCGGGGAGCTGTTTTTT,CASSFGSGRVTGELFF
TRBJ1-4,TRBD1,-,TRBV7-9,TGTGCCAGCAGCTTCCGACAGGGTGGTAATGAAAAACTGTTTTTT,CASSFRQGGNEKLFF
TRBJ2-3,-,-,TRBV7-9,TGTGCCAGCAGCTACATGGGTGGGAGGAGAGATACGCAGTATTTT,CASSYMGGRRDTQYF
TRBJ2-5,-,-,TRBV5-6,TGTGCCAGCAGCTGGACGGGTAAGGAGACCCAGTACTTC,CASSWTGKETQYF
TRBJ1-1,TRBD1,-,TRBV6-5,TGTGCCAGCCGCCCCGGACAGGGGGGCACTGAAGCTTTCTTT,CASRPGQGGTEAFF
TRBJ2-5,TRBD2,-,TRBV29-1,TGCAGCGTTGATGCGGGAGGGCGGGAGACCCAGTACTTC,CSVDAGGRETQYF
TRBJ2-2,-,-,TRBV27,TGTGCCAGCAGTTTTAAAGGGGACCCCCCCACCGGGGAGCTGTTTTTT,CASSFKGDPPTGELFF
TRBJ2-5,-,-,TRBV7-8,TGTGCCAGCAGCCCGGGGACACTCTCCTACCGGGAGACCCAGTACTTC,CASSPGTLSYRETQYF
TRBJ1-2,-,few,TRBV5-5,TGTGCCAGCAGCCCCGCGGGGTTCGATGTGTTGAGTGGCTACACCTTC,CASSPAGFDVLSGYTF
TRBJ2-2,TRBD1,-,TRBV6-4,TGTGCCAGCAGTGAGACAGGGGACACCGGGGAGCTGTTTTTT,CASSETGDTGELFF
TRBJ2-1,-,once,TRBV6-5,TGTGCCAGCAGCCGGGACAATGACAATGAGCAGTTCTTC,CASSRDNDNEQFF
TRBJ2-7,-,-,TRBV2,TGTGCCAGCACGCAGGGAATCTCCTACGAGCAGTACTTC,CASTQGISYEQYF
TRBJ2-7,TRBD2,-,TRBV19,TGTGCCAGTAGGCCGCCGGGACTAGGCGACGAGCAGTACTTC,CASRPPGLGDEQYF
TRBJ1-2,TRBD1,-,TRBV14,TGTGCCAGCAGCCAAGGAACAGGGGATCCACCTTATGGCTACACCTTC,CASSQGTGDPPYGYTF
TRBJ2-7,-,-,TRBV2,TGTGCCAGCAGTGAAGCGCGGGGGCGCTACGAGCAGTACTTC,CASSEARGRYEQYF
TRBJ2-5,TRBD2,-,TRBV6-1,TGTGCCAGCAGTGAAGTTATGAGCGGGGGGGTAGAGACCCAGTACTTC,CASSEVMSGGVETQYF
TRBJ2-1,TRBD2,-,TRBV6-6,TGTGCCAGCAGTCGGAGGACTAGCGGGGGGTGGAATGAGCAGTTCTTC,CASSRRTSGGWNEQFF
TRBJ1-5,TRBD1,-,TRBV28,TGTGCCAGCATCCCACCGACAGGGGGGTTTCTGCCCCAGCATTTT,CASIPPTGGFLPQHF
TRBJ1-4,TRBD1,-,TRBV7-2,TGTGCCAGCAGCTTAGGGAACAGGGGAACTAATGAAAAACTGTTTTTT,CASSLGNRGTNEKLFF
TRBJ2-2,-,-,TRBV7-8,TGTGCCAGCAGGTTATGGCAGGGAGCCGGGGAGCTGTTTTTT,CASRLWQGAGELFF
TRBJ1-2,TRBD1,-,TRBV28,TGTGCCAGCAGTTCCATGACAGGGTACTATGGCTACACCTTC,CASSSMTGYYGYTF